The entry below gives a single T cell receptor (beta chain) sequence along with its context. Germline lookup yields CDR1 DFQATT and CDR2 SNEGSKA (reference sequence). The CDR3 consists of 14 residues. TCRdb re-called the 5' RACE reads; one entry per CDR3 protein, DNA not given. Its clone listing holds about 380,000 distinct CDR3 sequences. The sample is drawn from a study of monozygotic twins with inflammatory bowel disease. The chain recombines TRBV20-1 with TRBJ2-5; there is no DNA to check the TCRdb D call of TRBD1. The sequenced sample was blood. This TCR was recovered from a human donor with ulcerative colitis or Crohn's disease, or a healthy co-twin of an affected twin (not recorded which). This CDR3 reads CSAADRGVQETQYF.